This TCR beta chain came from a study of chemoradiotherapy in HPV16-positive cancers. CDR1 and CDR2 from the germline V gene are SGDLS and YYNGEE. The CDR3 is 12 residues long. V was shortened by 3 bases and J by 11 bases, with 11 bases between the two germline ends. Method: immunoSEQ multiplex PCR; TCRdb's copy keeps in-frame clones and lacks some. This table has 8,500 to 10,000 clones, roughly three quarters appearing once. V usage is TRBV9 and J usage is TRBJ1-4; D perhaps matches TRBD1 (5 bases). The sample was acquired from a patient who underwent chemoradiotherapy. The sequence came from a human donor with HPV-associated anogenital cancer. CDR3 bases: TGTGCCAGCAGCGGAAGACAGCCCAAACTGTTTTTT. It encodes CASSGRQPKLFF.